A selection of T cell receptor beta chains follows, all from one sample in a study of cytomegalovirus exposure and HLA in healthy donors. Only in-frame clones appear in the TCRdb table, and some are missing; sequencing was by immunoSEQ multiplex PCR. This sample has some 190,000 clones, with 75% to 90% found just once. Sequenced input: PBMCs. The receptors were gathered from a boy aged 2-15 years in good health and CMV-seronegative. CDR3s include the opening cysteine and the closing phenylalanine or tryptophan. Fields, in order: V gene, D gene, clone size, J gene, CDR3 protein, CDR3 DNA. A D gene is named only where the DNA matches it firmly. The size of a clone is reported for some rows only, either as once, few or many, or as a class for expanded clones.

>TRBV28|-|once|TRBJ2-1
CASTLLGGLNNEQFF
TGTGCCAGCACACTACTCGGGGGTTTGAACAATGAGCAGTTCTTC
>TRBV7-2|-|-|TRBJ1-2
CASSAGAGNYGYTF
TGTGCCAGCAGCGCGGGGGCAGGGAATTATGGCTACACCTTC
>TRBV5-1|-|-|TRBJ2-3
CASSLTGHTDTQYF
TGCGCCAGCAGCTTGACAGGGCACACAGATACGCAGTATTTT
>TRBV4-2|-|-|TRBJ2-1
CASSQGGATELIRNNEQFF
TGTGCCAGCAGCCAAGGCGGTGCCACTGAGTTGATCCGAAACAATGAGCAGTTCTTC
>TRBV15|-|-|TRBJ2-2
CATSRDQDGELFF
TGTGCCACCAGCAGAGATCAGGACGGGGAGCTGTTTTTT
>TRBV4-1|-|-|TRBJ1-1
CASSQDQEGGTEAFF
TGCGCCAGCAGCCAAGATCAGGAGGGGGGGACTGAAGCTTTCTTT
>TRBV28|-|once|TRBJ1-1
CASSFVTGWIGNTEAFF
TGTGCCAGCAGTTTTGTTACAGGGTGGATTGGGAACACTGAAGCTTTCTTT
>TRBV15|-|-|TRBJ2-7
CATSRAPEVTSYEQYF
TGTGCCACCAGCAGAGCCCCGGAGGTCACCTCCTACGAGCAGTACTTC
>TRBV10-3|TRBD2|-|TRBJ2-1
CAISHPSGGNEQFF
TGTGCCATCAGTCACCCTAGCGGGGGGAATGAGCAGTTCTTC
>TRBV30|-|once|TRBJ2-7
CAWSPGPSYEQYF
TGTGCCTGGAGTCCGGGTCCTTCCTACGAGCAGTACTTC
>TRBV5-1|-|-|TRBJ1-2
CASSAGQPSANYGYTF
TGCGCCAGCAGCGCAGGACAGCCCTCCGCTAACTATGGCTACACCTTC